The text below deals with one T cell receptor (beta chain). A few counts support this clone. The specificity of this receptor is unknown. No much larger clonotype is one base removed from it; base qualities were not supplied. The cohort comprised 550 to 700 healthy bone marrow donors. At the time of sampling, all cohort members were nominally healthy, though unrecorded immune exposures were likely present. The donor was CMV seronegative and belonged to the group of 350 or so seronegative cohort members. A peripheral blood sample was collected from each donor, and TCR beta sequencing was performed on peripheral blood mononuclear cells. The Qiagen DNeasy Blood Extraction Kit was used to extract genomic DNA from the blood cell samples. The library was prepared using the immunoSEQ multiplex PCR assay. The multiplex PCR relied on a mix of 60 forward primers for TCR Vbeta segments and 13 reverse primers for TCR Jbeta segments. The CDR3 region of rearranged TCR beta genes was amplified from genomic DNA with a multiplex PCR assay. Amplified TCR beta libraries were sequenced as 87-base-pair reads on the Illumina HiSeq System. In the source study's methods: A later analysis counted about 76 million unique TCR beta chains across the 550 to 750 repertoires, and roughly 11 million of these chains were shared by at least two donors. Raw reads were error-corrected and collapsed into unique sequences with a nearest-neighbor algorithm that merged closely related sequences to remove PCR and sequencing errors. To assign V, D and J gene segments, CDR3 sequences were aligned to IMGT reference sequences. For a sequence to be retained, a match of at least six nucleotides was required to both a V gene segment and a J gene segment. Rearrangements were classified as productive when the CDR3 lacked stop codons and remained in frame with V and J, and all other rearrangements were classified as non-productive. CDR3 was defined by IMGT convention, running from the second conserved V-encoded cysteine to the conserved J-encoded phenylalanine. The earlier analysis of about 590 of the donors excluded sequences that lacked an unambiguous match to a single V gene segment. In an earlier analysis of a few hundred of the donors, a V segment was called functional when productive rearrangements were above 56.7%, and segregating when the standard deviation between donors exceeded 5%. A statistical classification framework was built for diagnosing cytomegalovirus status from the catalog of TCR beta chain sequences. A later analysis assigned V and J genes by comparing TCR nucleotide sequences with IMGT/GENE-DB human TR gene sequences. Using the TCRdist pipeline, a later analysis assigned CDR3 sequences along with most-parsimonious VDJ recombination scenarios. A later analysis defined each TCR beta chain by its CDR3 amino acid sequence plus V-gene family, and excluded reads lacking a unique V-gene family. A later analysis removed roughly 590 highly shared, low-generation-probability nucleotide sequences to deal with suspected cross-contamination and a sequencing artifact. In a later analysis, a clonal expansion index was calculated for each public chain from normalized within-repertoire ranks of inferred template counts. In a later analysis, generation probabilities were computed using a VDJ recombination model fitted to out-of-frame rearrangements, and the results were checked against IGoR. In a later analysis, TCR-TCR, TCR-HLA and TCR-CMV co-occurrence was scored with hypergeometric tests, and a repertoire-size bias correction was applied to TCR pairs. A later analysis estimated false discovery rates by permuting HLA or CMV assignments 20 times. In a later analysis, co-occurring TCRs were grouped using DBSCAN, and TCRdist sequence similarity was added for clustering within HLA-allele-positive subsets. For co-occurrence clustering, repertoires with fewer than 30,000 or more than 120,000 public chains were excluded, along with four or five repertoires with anomalous nucleotide sharing. TCRdb mirrors the immuneACCESS table, restricted to in-frame sequences. Some clones are absent from its copies; in checked studies, under half trace to an unresolved V gene, and the reason for the others is unknown. V and J calls and clone size follow that table, whereas D and trimming were derived from the DNA. Present in this sample are fewer than 90,000 clones, 76% of which were seen just once. The ten top clones hold around 1.5% of the sample.

The source of the sample is a study of cytomegalovirus exposure and HLA in healthy donors (dated by TCRdb to 2016 to 2017). Broadly, across the study: In an earlier analysis of 450 to 750 of the donors, about 260 Gb of sequence data and roughly 100 million unique TCR beta sequences from about 190 million T cells were reported. The study used immunosequencing to profile the T cell repertoires of several hundred subjects and linked those repertoires to cytomegalovirus serostatus. In an earlier analysis of 587 of the donors, high-throughput TCR beta sequencing was used to judge whether each TCR beta V gene segment behaved as functional or pseudogenic. All discovery cohort repertoires had been generated using a single sequencing platform. The study aimed to test whether signatures of past pathogen exposure could be identified by cataloging public T cell receptors. A later analysis re-analyzed previously published TCR beta repertoires from 600 to 850 donors and added high-resolution HLA genotyping to study TCR occurrence patterns. Roughly 5 DR-DQ haplotypes were treated as single units for association and clustering because of strong linkage in the cohort. Along with the roughly 670-subject first cohort, a separate validation cohort of over a hundred different subjects was used. Typing coverage differed by locus: A, B, C, DRB1 and DQB1 were typed in about 629-630 donors, DQA1 in about 510, DPA1 in some 600, and DPB1 in just under 480. In the later analysis, no new phenotypic data were used to find candidate immune exposures; instead, reliance was placed on TCR beta sequences and their occurrence across donors. Donor age, sex, ethnicity and CMV serostatus were collected together with the repertoire data. In a later genetic analysis, genome-wide SNP genotypes for 398 of the 666 donors were used, and that subset was treated as a discovery cohort. Around 320 gigabases of sequencing data and 78 million or so unique TCR sequences were included in an early release covering around 600 HLA-typed donors. Both class I and class II loci were covered by HLA typing, at four-digit resolution. Of the roughly 390 genotyped donors, roughly 80% fell in the genetic ancestry cluster associated with self-reported Caucasian donors. The study combined high-throughput TCR immunosequencing, statistical association of individual TCRs with disease status, and machine learning to predict cytomegalovirus infection status. Among around 400 genotyped donors of the cohort, an average of approximately 200,000 unique TCR beta nucleotide sequences was sequenced per donor, of which roughly 17% were non-productive.

On the study overall, not on this receptor specifically: Across donors, most TCR sequences were observed very rarely, whereas some public TCRs were present in many individuals. The earlier analysis of some 560 of the donors excluded roughly 16 rarely observed V segments, including chromosome 9 orphons, because counts were too low. A later analysis found that TCR association rates varied across HLA loci, with DRB1 alleles showing the most associated TCRs and HLA-C alleles the fewest. Specific HLA alleles were associated with some 15,000 TCR beta sequences at a false discovery rate of 0.05 in a later analysis. Some IMGT-functional V segments, including TRBV6-2 and TRBV6-3, could not be told apart with the 87-base-pair reads, so those segments were excluded. In vitro tests confirmed that a few of the cytomegalovirus-associated TCR beta chains recognize cytomegalovirus antigens. In a later analysis, most CMV-associated TCR beta chains were found to appear HLA-restricted, with HLA associations seemingly driven largely by CMV exposure. The only immune exposure information available for the cohort was CMV serostatus. When HLA alleles, especially DR and DQ, strongly co-occurred, TCR associations were difficult to assign to individual alleles. An earlier analysis of approximately 600 of the donors showed that most TCR beta V segments appeared in productive rearrangements either about 87% or about 30% of the time, which broadly matched IMGT annotations. A group of highly shared sequence variants was considered likely to be a technical artifact of the sequencing pipeline. A later genetic analysis reported fewer N-insertions in productive TCRs among donors in an Asian-associated ancestry cluster than the roughly 690-donor mean. The presence/absence analyses assumed that sequencing depth was roughly uniform across donors, and that assumption may not be true. Several of the top co-occurrence clusters appeared to be linked to parvovirus B19, influenza, CMV and Epstein-Barr virus, according to a later analysis. Linkage disequilibrium might explain the correlated functional status among segregating V segments, but an unknown experimental factor could not be ruled out. The study listed 150 to 200 TCR beta chains as associated with cytomegalovirus. Because HLA typing was missing for some donors at each locus, association tests included only the typed subset. Only TCR beta chains were sequenced in this cohort, and the absence of alpha or paired-chain data limited detectable features. It was suggested by the authors that the approach could potentially be generalized to other disease states and immunological phenotypes. In both the original and validation cohorts, the classifier was reported to diagnose cytomegalovirus status with high specificity and sensitivity. A further reported finding was that TCR beta sequences accurately predicted the HLA-A and HLA-B alleles for most subjects in the first cohort. In a later genetic analysis, a missense DCLRE1C variant was associated with V-gene and J-gene trimming of TCR beta chains, and the association was replicated in an independent cohort. A later analysis found that HLA-associated TCR beta chains were more clonally expanded and had lower generation probabilities than equally common non-associated chains.

Looking up the germline V gene yields CDR1 SGHDT and CDR2 YYEEEE. At the junction V is shortened by 0 bases and J by 3 bases, with 17 bases in between. Spanning cysteine to phenylalanine, the CDR3 consists of 17 amino acids. Only CDR3 DNA is held: 51 bases, read in frame from base 1. Sequencing used PBMCs. The sequence derives from a male donor in good health and CMV-seronegative. Recombination linked TRBV5-6 to TRBJ2-3; a weak D assignment points to TRBD2 (6 bases agree). The CDR3 loop reads CASSLATTSRGTDTQYF. The DNA is TGTGCCAGCAGCTTGGCCACAACTAGCAGAGGGACAGATACGCAGTATTTT.